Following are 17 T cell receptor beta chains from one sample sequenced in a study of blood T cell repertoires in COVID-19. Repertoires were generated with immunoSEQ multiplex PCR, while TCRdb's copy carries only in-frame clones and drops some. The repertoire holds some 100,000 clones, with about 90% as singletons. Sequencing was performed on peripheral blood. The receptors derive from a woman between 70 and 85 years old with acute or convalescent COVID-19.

The CDR3 DNA sequence: TGTGCCAGCTCACCACGGGGGGATGGCTACACCTTC. Its translation: CASSPRGDGYTF. J is TRBJ1-2 and V is TRBV18; maybe TRBD1 (5 bases). V lost 1 base, J lost 6 bases, and 6 bases lay in between. Germline V CDR1 and CDR2: KGHSH, LQKENI. The CDR3 is 12 residues long.

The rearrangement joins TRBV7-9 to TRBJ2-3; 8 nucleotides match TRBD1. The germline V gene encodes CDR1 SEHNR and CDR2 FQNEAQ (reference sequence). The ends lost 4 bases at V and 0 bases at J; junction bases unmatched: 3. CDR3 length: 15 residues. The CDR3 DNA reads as TGTGCCAGCAGCTCCCAGGGGGCTAGCACAGATACGCAGTATTTT. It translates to CASSSQGASTDTQYF. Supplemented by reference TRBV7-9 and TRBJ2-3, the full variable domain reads DTGVSQNPRHKITKRGQNVTFRCDPISEHNRLYWYRQTLGQGPEFLTYFQNEAQLEKSRLLSDRFSAERPKGSFSTLEIQRTEQGDSAMYLCASSSQGASTDTQYFGPGTRLTVL.

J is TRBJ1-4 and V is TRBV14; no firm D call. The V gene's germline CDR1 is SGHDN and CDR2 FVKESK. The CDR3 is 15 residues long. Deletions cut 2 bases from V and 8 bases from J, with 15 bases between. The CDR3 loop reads CASSQFTGRNEKLFF. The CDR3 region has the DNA TGTGCCAGCAGCCAATTCACGGGTCGGAACGAAAAACTGTTTTTT.

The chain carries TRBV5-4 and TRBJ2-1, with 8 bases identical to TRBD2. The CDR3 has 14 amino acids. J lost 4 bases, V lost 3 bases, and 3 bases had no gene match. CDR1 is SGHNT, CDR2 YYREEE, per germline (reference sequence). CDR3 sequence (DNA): TGTGCCAGCAGCTCCAGCGGGAGTTACAATGAGCAGTTCTTC. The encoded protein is CASSSSGSYNEQFF.

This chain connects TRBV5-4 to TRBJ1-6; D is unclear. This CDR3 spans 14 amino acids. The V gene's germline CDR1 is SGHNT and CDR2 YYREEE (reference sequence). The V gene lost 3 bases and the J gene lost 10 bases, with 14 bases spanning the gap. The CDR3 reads CASSSGSEASPLHF. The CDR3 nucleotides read TGTGCCAGCAGCTCCGGGTCCGAAGCGTCACCCCTCCACTTT.

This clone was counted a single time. CDR3 nucleotide sequence: TGTGCCAGCAGCGTAGCCGGGACTAGCGGGAACAATGAGCAGTTCTTC. It specifies CASSVAGTSGNNEQFF. The V gene is TRBV9, the J gene TRBJ2-1; 13 bases agree with TRBD2. Germline lookup yields CDR1 SGDLS and CDR2 YYNGEE. The CDR3 covers 16 residues. Germline trimming cut 0 bases from V and 5 bases from J; bases unmatched to any gene: 2.

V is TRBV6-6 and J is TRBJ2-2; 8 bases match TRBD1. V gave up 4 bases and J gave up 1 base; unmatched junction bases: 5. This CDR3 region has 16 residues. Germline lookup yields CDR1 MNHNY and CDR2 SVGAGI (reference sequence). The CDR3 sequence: CASSSPGGLNTGELFF. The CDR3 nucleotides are TGTGCCAGCAGTTCCCCAGGGGGCTTGAACACCGGGGAGCTGTTTTTT.

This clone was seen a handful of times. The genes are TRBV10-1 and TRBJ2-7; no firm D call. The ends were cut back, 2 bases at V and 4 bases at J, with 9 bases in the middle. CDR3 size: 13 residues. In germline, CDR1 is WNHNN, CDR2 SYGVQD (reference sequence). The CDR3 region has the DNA TGCGCCAGCAGTGAGAACACGCTTTACGAGCAGTACTTC. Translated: CASSENTLYEQYF.

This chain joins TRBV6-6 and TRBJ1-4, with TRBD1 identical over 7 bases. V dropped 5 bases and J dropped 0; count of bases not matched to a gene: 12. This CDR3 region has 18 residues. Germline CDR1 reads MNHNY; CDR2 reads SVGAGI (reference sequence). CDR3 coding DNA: TGTGCCAGCAGTCCGCAGCCGGGACAGAGTGCAACTAATGAAAAACTGTTTTTT. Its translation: CASSPQPGQSATNEKLFF.

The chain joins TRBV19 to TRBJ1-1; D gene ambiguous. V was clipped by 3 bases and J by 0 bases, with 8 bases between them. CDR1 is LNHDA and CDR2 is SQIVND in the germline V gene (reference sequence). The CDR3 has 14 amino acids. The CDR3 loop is CASSISDMNTEAFF. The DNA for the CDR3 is TGTGCCAGTAGTATTAGCGACATGAACACTGAAGCTTTCTTT.

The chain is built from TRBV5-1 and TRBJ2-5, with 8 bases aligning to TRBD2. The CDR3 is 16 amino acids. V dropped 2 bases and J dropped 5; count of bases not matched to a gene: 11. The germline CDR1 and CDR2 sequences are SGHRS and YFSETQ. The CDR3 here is CASSLYAGTRGETQYF. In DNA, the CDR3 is TGCGCCAGCAGCTTATACGCCGGGACTAGAGGGGAGACCCAGTACTTC.

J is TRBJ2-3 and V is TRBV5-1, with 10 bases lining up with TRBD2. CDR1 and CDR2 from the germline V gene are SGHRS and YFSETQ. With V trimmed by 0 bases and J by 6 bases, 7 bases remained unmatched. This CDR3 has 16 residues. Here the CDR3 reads CASSLGLAGVGDTQYF. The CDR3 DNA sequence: TGCGCCAGCAGCTTGGGTCTAGCGGGAGTTGGGGATACGCAGTATTTT.

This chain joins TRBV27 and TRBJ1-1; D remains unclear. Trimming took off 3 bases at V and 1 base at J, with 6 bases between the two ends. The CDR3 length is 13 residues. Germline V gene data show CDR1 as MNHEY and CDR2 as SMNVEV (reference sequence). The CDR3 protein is CASSFPGNTEAFF. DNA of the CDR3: TGTGCCAGCAGTTTCCCGGGGAACACTGAAGCTTTCTTT.

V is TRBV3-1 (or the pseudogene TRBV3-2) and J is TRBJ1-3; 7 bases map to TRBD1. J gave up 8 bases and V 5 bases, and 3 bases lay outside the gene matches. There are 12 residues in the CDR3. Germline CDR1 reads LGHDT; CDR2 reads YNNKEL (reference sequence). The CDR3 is CASSTGVDTIYF. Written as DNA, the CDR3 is TGTGCCAGCAGCACAGGGGTAGACACCATATATTTT.

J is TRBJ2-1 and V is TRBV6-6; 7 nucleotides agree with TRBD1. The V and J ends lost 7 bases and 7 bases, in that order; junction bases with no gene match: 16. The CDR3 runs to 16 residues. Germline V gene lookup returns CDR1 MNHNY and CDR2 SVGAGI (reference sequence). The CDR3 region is CASNVFAEPRGNEQFF. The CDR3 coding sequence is TGTGCCAGCAACGTGTTTGCGGAGCCCAGGGGGAATGAGCAGTTCTTC.

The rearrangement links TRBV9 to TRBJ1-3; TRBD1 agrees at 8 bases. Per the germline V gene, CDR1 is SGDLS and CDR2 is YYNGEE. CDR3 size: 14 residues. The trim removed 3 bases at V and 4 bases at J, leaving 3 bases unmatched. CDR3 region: CASSGTGSGNTIYF. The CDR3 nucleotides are TGTGCCAGCAGCGGGACAGGGTCGGGAAACACCATATATTTT.

DNA for the CDR3: TGTGCCTGCAGCGGGGTGAACACCGGGGAGCTGTTTTTT. It translates to CACSGVNTGELFF. V usage is TRBV30 and J usage is TRBJ2-2, with 7 positions matching TRBD2. CDR3 length equals 13 residues. V was pared by 6 bases and J by 1 base, with 2 bases of the junction left unmatched. CDR1 is GTSNPN and CDR2 is SVGIG in the germline V gene (reference sequence).